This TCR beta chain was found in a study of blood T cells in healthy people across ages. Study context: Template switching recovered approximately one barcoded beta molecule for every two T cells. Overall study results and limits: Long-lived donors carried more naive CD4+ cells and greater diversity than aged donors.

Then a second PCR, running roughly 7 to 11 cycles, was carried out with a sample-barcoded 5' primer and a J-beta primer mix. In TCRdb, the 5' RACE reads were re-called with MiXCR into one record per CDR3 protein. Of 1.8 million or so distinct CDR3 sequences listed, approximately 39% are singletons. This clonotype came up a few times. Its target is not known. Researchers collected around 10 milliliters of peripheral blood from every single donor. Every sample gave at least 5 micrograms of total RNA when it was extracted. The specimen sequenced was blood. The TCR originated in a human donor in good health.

The CDR3 nucleotides read TGCAGCGTTGTGCGGGGGGGGAGCACAGATACGCAGTATTTT. Its translation is CSVVRGGSTDTQYF. This sequence joins TRBV29-1 and TRBJ2-3; TRBD2 matches at 9 bases. There are 14 residues in the CDR3. The V gene end was trimmed by 4 bases and the J gene end by 0 bases; junction bases not matched to a gene: 2. CDR1 is SQVTM, CDR2 ANQGSEA, per germline.